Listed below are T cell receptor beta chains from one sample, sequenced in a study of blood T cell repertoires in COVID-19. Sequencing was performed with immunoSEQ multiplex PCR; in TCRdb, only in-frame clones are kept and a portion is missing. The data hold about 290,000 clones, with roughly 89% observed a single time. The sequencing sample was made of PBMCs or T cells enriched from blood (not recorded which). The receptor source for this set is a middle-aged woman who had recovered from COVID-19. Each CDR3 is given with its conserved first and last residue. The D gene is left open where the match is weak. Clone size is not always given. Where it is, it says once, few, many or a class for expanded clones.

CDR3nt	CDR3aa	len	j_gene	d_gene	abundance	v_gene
TGTGCCAGCAGCCGAGGCGCGGCGAGCTCCTACAATGAGCAGTTCTTC	CASSRGAASSYNEQFF	16	TRBJ2-1	.	.	TRBV4-2
TGTGCCACCGCTGCGGCGGGAGGAGGTGAGACCCAGTACTTC	CATAAAGGGETQYF	14	TRBJ2-5	TRBD2	once	TRBV24-1
TGTGCCAGCAGTGAGTGGGCAGTGAACATTCAGTACTTC	CASSEWAVNIQYF	13	TRBJ2-4	.	.	TRBV6-1
TGTGCCAGCAGCCCCGGGAGCGGGGAGACCCAGTACTTC	CASSPGSGETQYF	13	TRBJ2-5	.	.	TRBV7-9
TGTGCCAGCAGCGCGAGACAGGATGGTGAGCAGTTCTTC	CASSARQDGEQFF	13	TRBJ2-1	.	.	TRBV7-8
TGTGCCAGTAGTGGGGACAGGGGGTCTGATGGCTACACCTTC	CASSGDRGSDGYTF	14	TRBJ1-2	TRBD1	.	TRBV19
TGTGCCAGCGGCAGGCTAAATCAGCCCCAGCATTTT	CASGRLNQPQHF	12	TRBJ1-5	.	.	TRBV6-5
TGTGCCAGTAGTCCCTTCACAGGGAGAGGCGCTAATGAAAAACTGTTTTTT	CASSPFTGRGANEKLFF	17	TRBJ1-4	.	.	TRBV19
TGTGCCTGGGGGAGCCCCAGGCGTGGCTACACCTTC	CAWGSPRRGYTF	12	TRBJ1-2	.	.	TRBV30
TGTGCCTGGACGGGCAGAACGGGGGAAAAACTGTTTTTT	CAWTGRTGEKLFF	13	TRBJ1-4	.	.	TRBV30
TGTGCCAGCAGCACAACAGGGGGAGTCACTGAAGCTTTCTTT	CASSTTGGVTEAFF	14	TRBJ1-1	TRBD1	.	TRBV7-9
TGTGCCATCCGGGCAGGGGGGATAGATACGCAGTATTTT	CAIRAGGIDTQYF	13	TRBJ2-3	.	.	TRBV6-5
TGTGCCAGCAGCCAATGGGGTAGCGGGAACTCCTACAATGAGCAGTTCTTC	CASSQWGSGNSYNEQFF	17	TRBJ2-1	TRBD2	.	TRBV3-1/TRBV3-2
TGCGCCAGCCACACGGGGGGCGGGGATGGCTACACCTTC	CASHTGGGDGYTF	13	TRBJ1-2	.	.	TRBV5-1
TGTGCCAGCAGCTTAAGTACAGGTCCTAACTATGGCTACACCTTC	CASSLSTGPNYGYTF	15	TRBJ1-2	.	.	TRBV11-2
TGTGCCAGCAGTTACTCCGGACTTGATACGCAGTATTTT	CASSYSGLDTQYF	13	TRBJ2-3	.	.	TRBV6-2/TRBV6-3
TGTGCCAGCAGTATGATGGACAGGGTTTCAGAGCAGTACTTC	CASSMMDRVSEQYF	14	TRBJ2-7	TRBD1	.	TRBV6-5
TGCGCCAGCAGCCTTATTAGCGGGCCCGGGGAGCTGTTTTTT	CASSLISGPGELFF	14	TRBJ2-2	TRBD2	.	TRBV5-1
TGTGCCAGCAGATCCGCCGGACAAGTTGGAAACACCATATATTTT	CASRSAGQVGNTIYF	15	TRBJ1-3	.	.	TRBV27
TGTGCCAGTAGTTACAGGGGTGCTAGCAATCAGCCCCAGCATTTT	CASSYRGASNQPQHF	15	TRBJ1-5	TRBD1	.	TRBV19
TGTGCCGCCACCCCCCAGGGAGGGTTCTCTGGAAACACCATATATTTT	CAATPQGGFSGNTIYF	16	TRBJ1-3	.	.	TRBV6-6
TGTGCCAGTAGTCCAGGGTCGCAGCCCCAGCATTTT	CASSPGSQPQHF	12	TRBJ1-5	.	.	TRBV19
TGTGCCAGCAGCTACGGGACAGGGGCAGATACGCAGTATTTT	CASSYGTGADTQYF	14	TRBJ2-3	TRBD1	.	TRBV9
TGTGCCAGCAGTGAAGCCAGGGTAAGAGGCTACACCTTC	CASSEARVRGYTF	13	TRBJ1-2	.	once	TRBV2
TGCAGCGTTGAAACCGTCGCCGGGACAGGGGCTTTCTTT	CSVETVAGTGAFF	13	TRBJ1-1	TRBD1	.	TRBV29-1
TGTGCCAGTACCCCAAACAGGGGTGGTGAAAAACTGTTTTTT	CASTPNRGGEKLFF	14	TRBJ1-4	TRBD1	few	TRBV19
TGCGCCAGCAGCTACGACGGACAGGGGAACACTGAAGCTTTCTTT	CASSYDGQGNTEAFF	15	TRBJ1-1	TRBD1	.	TRBV5-1
TGTGCTAGCAGCCGTGACAGGTCTACTGAAGCTTTCTTT	CASSRDRSTEAFF	13	TRBJ1-1	.	few	TRBV7-7
TGTGCCAGCAGCCGCACAGGGGGCGCGCGGGGCTACACCTTC	CASSRTGGARGYTF	14	TRBJ1-2	TRBD1	.	TRBV7-9
TGTGCCACCAGTGAAGCACCAAACAGGGCGGTGAACAATGAGCAGTTCTTC	CATSEAPNRAVNNEQFF	17	TRBJ2-1	.	.	TRBV24-1
TGTGCCAGCATGAGGGATACCAATCAGCCCCAGCATTTT	CASMRDTNQPQHF	13	TRBJ1-5	.	many	TRBV2
TGCGCCAGCAGCTTGGCGGGGGTAAGCTCTGGAAACACCATATATTTT	CASSLAGVSSGNTIYF	16	TRBJ1-3	.	.	TRBV5-1
TGTGCCAGCAGTCCTAGCCGGGGAAAACTGTTTTTT	CASSPSRGKLFF	12	TRBJ1-4	.	.	TRBV6-5
TGTGCCAGCAGTGCCCTTGGTGGAGGGGCCGAATCCTATGGCTACACCTTC	CASSALGGGAESYGYTF	17	TRBJ1-2	.	.	TRBV6-1
TGCGCCAGCAGCCAAGTCCAGCAGCGGGAGATCTGGAACATTCAGTACTTC	CASSQVQQREIWNIQYF	17	TRBJ2-4	TRBD2	.	TRBV4-1
TGTGCCAGCAGCTCAGGTTTCGGAGCTTTCTTT	CASSSGFGAFF	11	TRBJ1-1	.	once	TRBV5-6
TGTGCCAGCAGTCCTAGGAGTCGTCTAGCCAAAAACATTCAGTACTTC	CASSPRSRLAKNIQYF	16	TRBJ2-4	.	.	TRBV27
TGTGCCAGTATCCTTATACGAGCGGGAGGCTATGACGAGCAGTACTTC	CASILIRAGGYDEQYF	16	TRBJ2-7	TRBD2	once	TRBV19
TGTGCCAGCAGCCAAGGGAGGAACACCGGGGAGCTGTTTTTT	CASSQGRNTGELFF	14	TRBJ2-2	.	.	TRBV4-2
TGTGCCAGCAGCATGGACAGGGGCAGCTCTGGAAACACCATATATTTT	CASSMDRGSSGNTIYF	16	TRBJ1-3	TRBD1	.	TRBV2
TGTGCCAGCAGCTTAGGTTGGGAGATTTTTAATGAGCAGTTCTTC	CASSLGWEIFNEQFF	15	TRBJ2-1	.	.	TRBV7-8
TGTGCCAGCAGTTACTCCGTGGGTGGAGTCTATGGCTACACCTTC	CASSYSVGGVYGYTF	15	TRBJ1-2	.	.	TRBV6-5
TGCGCCAGCAGCTTGGGACTTGTAGCGCCCTACAATGAGCAGTTCTTC	CASSLGLVAPYNEQFF	16	TRBJ2-1	.	.	TRBV5-1
TGCGCCAGCGGACTAGCGGGGGGGCCCCCTAGCACAGATACGCAGTATTTT	CASGLAGGPPSTDTQYF	17	TRBJ2-3	TRBD2	.	TRBV5-1
TGTGCCAGCAGCTTGGGAGCCACACAGGGGGCGATGGGGACCCAGTACTTC	CASSLGATQGAMGTQYF	17	TRBJ2-5	TRBD1	.	TRBV7-2
TGTGCCAGCAGCCGACAGGGACTAGCGAGAGGTCCGAACACCGGGGAGCTGTTTTTT	CASSRQGLARGPNTGELFF	19	TRBJ2-2	TRBD2	.	TRBV7-8
TGCGCCAGCAGTGGCCAGGGGCGGTCTGGAAACACCATATATTTT	CASSGQGRSGNTIYF	15	TRBJ1-3	.	.	TRBV10-2
TGTGCCACCAGCAGAAGGGACAGGGGATACAATCAGCCCCAGCATTTT	CATSRRDRGYNQPQHF	16	TRBJ1-5	TRBD1	.	TRBV15
TGTGCCAGCAGGGCCCTCGACTATGGCTACACCTTC	CASRALDYGYTF	12	TRBJ1-2	.	.	TRBV2
TGTGCCAGTAGTCCCCGGGGACTAATCACCGGGGAGCTGTTTTTT	CASSPRGLITGELFF	15	TRBJ2-2	TRBD2	.	TRBV19
TGTGCCAGCAGCAAGGACAGGGGAGAGACCCAGTACTTC	CASSKDRGETQYF	13	TRBJ2-5	TRBD1	.	TRBV5-4
TGTGCCAGCAGCTTGGATAGCGCCACAGATACGCAGTATTTT	CASSLDSATDTQYF	14	TRBJ2-3	.	.	TRBV5-5
TGCGCCAGCAGCCAAGATTCGTCAGAAGGAAACACCATATATTTT	CASSQDSSEGNTIYF	15	TRBJ1-3	.	.	TRBV4-1
TGCACCAGCAGCCAAATGACAGGGCCATCCTACGAGCAGTACTTC	CTSSQMTGPSYEQYF	15	TRBJ2-7	.	once	TRBV1
TGCGCCAGCAGCTTCGGACAGGGTTTTGAAAAACTGTTTTTT	CASSFGQGFEKLFF	14	TRBJ1-4	TRBD1	.	TRBV5-1
TGCGCCAGCAGCCTCGGGACAGGTAATAGCAATCAGCCCCAGCATTTT	CASSLGTGNSNQPQHF	16	TRBJ1-5	TRBD1	.	TRBV5-1
TGTGCCAGCAGCCCCTCGGGGGCGAACACCGGGGAGCTGTTTTTT	CASSPSGANTGELFF	15	TRBJ2-2	.	.	TRBV7-2
TGTGCCAGCAGCCTCACGGGACTAGCGGGTACGCAGTATTTT	CASSLTGLAGTQYF	14	TRBJ2-3	TRBD2	few	TRBV7-3